This entry concerns a single T cell receptor (beta chain). Its antigen is not identified. The record originates from a study of CD4 T cells in relation to SARS-CoV-2 and coronaviruses. The overall study: After less than 11 days of antigen culture, PBMC TCR beta CDR3s were sequenced. The HLA restriction of the shared crossreactive spike epitopes was mapped.

The table came from immunoSEQ multiplex PCR; TCRdb's copy has only in-frame clones and leaves some out. The table has tens of thousands of clones, 84% seen once. With 6 bases clipped from V and 3 bases from J, the junction kept 21 bases outside the gene matches. Germline lookup yields CDR1 SQVTM and CDR2 ANQGSEA. There are 18 residues in the CDR3. This rearrangement joins TRBV29-1 to TRBJ2-3; the match to TRBD1 covers 7 bases. The sequence derives from an adult with COVID-19. Sequenced sample: naive CD4+ T cells from PBMCs, cultured in vitro. Subset denoted: naive CD4+ T cells isolated by negative enrichment. The CDR3 DNA follows: TGCAGCGTCCGACTCCCCCGGGACAGAGCGTCTGGTACAGATACGCAGTATTTT. It translates to CSVRLPRDRASGTDTQYF.